One sample yielded the 20 T cell receptor beta chains listed below, sequenced in a study of circulating and synovial CD4+ cells in juvenile arthritis. Sequencing used immunoSEQ multiplex PCR; TCRdb keeps in-frame clones, though not all of them. Of fewer than 35,000 clones listed, 95% are singletons. Sequences were obtained from CD4+ T cells from blood. Receptors originate from a human donor with juvenile idiopathic arthritis.

The chain uses TRBV11-1 and TRBJ2-7, with TRBD1 matching over 7 bases. This CDR3 is built from 16 residues. The junction had 13 bases not matched to a gene; V was cut back by 5 bases and J by 3 bases. Germline CDR1 SGHAT, CDR2 FQDESV (reference sequence). As DNA, the CDR3 is TGTGCCAGCAGCCCCACAGGGGATTTCTTCCGCTACGAGCAGTACTTC. Translation: CASSPTGDFFRYEQYF. The variable domain in full, completed from reference TRBV11-1 and TRBJ2-7, reads EAEVAQSPRYKITEKSQAVAFWCDPISGHATLYWYRQILGQGPELLVQFQDESVVDDSQLPKDRFSAERLKGVDSTLKIQPAELGDSAMYLCASSPTGDFFRYEQYFGPGTRLTVT.

This rearrangement joins TRBV20-1 to TRBJ2-7; a weak D match, TRBD1 (5 bases). The J call may not be correct, given that the DNA end is closer to TRBJ2-5. Germline V CDR1 and CDR2: DFQATT, SNEGSKA (reference sequence). The CDR3 runs to 10 residues. Here the CDR3 reads CSAFTGTQYF. The CDR3 nucleotides read TGCAGTGCCTTCACAGGGACCCAGTACTTC.

The V call is TRBV29-1, the J call TRBJ2-5; 11 nucleotides align to TRBD2. Looked up from germline, CDR1 is SQVTM and CDR2 is ANQGSEA. The CDR3 loop spans 16 amino acids. V shed 0 bases, J shed 2 bases, and the junction held 5 bases outside the gene matches. The CDR3 protein is CSVEDVAGGPQETQYF. The CDR3 nucleotides are TGCAGCGTTGAAGACGTAGCGGGAGGGCCACAAGAGACCCAGTACTTC.

This rearrangement joins TRBV7-7 to TRBJ2-2; D is possibly TRBD2 (5 bases). Germline lookup yields CDR1 SSHAT and CDR2 FNYEAQ (reference sequence). Trimming cost V 1 base and J 6 bases, with 9 bases left between them. The CDR3 consists of 14 residues. The CDR3 nucleotides read TGTGCCAGCAGCTTAGGGAGGCCCCCCGGGGAGCTGTTTTTT. It translates to CASSLGRPPGELFF.

The chain employs TRBV10-1 and TRBJ2-3; 9 positions agree with TRBD2. The CDR3 is 17 residues long. The germline gives CDR1 WNHNN, CDR2 SYGVQD (reference sequence). J gave up 2 bases and V 4 bases, and 10 bases lay outside the gene matches. The CDR3 sequence: CASSGNGLAGYTDTQYF. DNA of the CDR3: TGCGCCAGCAGTGGTAACGGCCTAGCGGGATACACAGATACGCAGTATTTT.

The V gene is TRBV6-1, the J gene TRBJ2-7; TRBD1 matches 7 bases. The CDR3 consists of 14 residues. The germline V gene encodes CDR1 MNHNS and CDR2 SASEGT. V trimming: 7 bases; J trimming: 2 bases; junction bases outside the gene matches: 8. This chain's CDR3 is CASTEWDSTYEQYF. In nucleotides, the CDR3 is TGTGCCAGCACCGAGTGGGACAGCACCTACGAGCAGTACTTC.

CDR3 sequence reads: CASSKTSGGAFLSDTQYF. The CDR3 DNA follows: TGTGCCAGCAGCAAGACTAGCGGGGGGGCATTTTTATCAGATACGCAGTATTTT. This chain joins TRBV5-6 and TRBJ2-3; 14 nucleotides line up with TRBD2. V shed 4 bases, J shed 4 bases, and the junction held 11 bases outside the gene matches. The CDR3 covers 18 residues. The germline CDR1 and CDR2 sequences are SGHDT and YYEEEE.

The rearrangement uses TRBV19 and TRBJ1-3; the D is unclear. The germline gives CDR1 LNHDA, CDR2 SQIVND (reference sequence). The CDR3 totals 14 residues. The V and J ends lost 6 bases and 0 bases respectively, with 9 bases between them. The CDR3 region is CASRPGFSGNTIYF. DNA for the CDR3: TGTGCCAGTAGACCGGGTTTCTCTGGAAACACCATATATTTT.

V gene TRBV2 combines with J gene TRBJ2-1; weak D call: TRBD1 (6 bases). Trimming removed 4 bases from V and 9 bases from J, with 19 bases in between. The CDR3 extends over 15 amino acids. Germline V CDR1 and CDR2: SNHLY, FYNNEI. The CDR3 DNA reads TGTGCCAGCAGTGGTAAAGGGGGTAGCGTAATTGAGCAGTTCTTC. This codes for CASSGKGGSVIEQFF.

The gene calls are TRBV19 and TRBJ1-1, with TRBD1 identical over 7 bases. With V trimmed by 5 bases and J by 2 bases, 8 bases remained unmatched. Germline-derived CDR1 and CDR2 are LNHDA and SQIVND (reference sequence). The CDR3 length is 15 residues. CDR3 amino acids: CASSLDRARNTEAFF. The CDR3 DNA follows: TGTGCCAGTAGTCTCGACAGGGCCCGTAACACTGAAGCTTTCTTT.

CDR3 sequence (DNA): TGCGCCAGCAGCACGCAGGGTACCCCCTACGAGCAGTACTTC. Encoded protein: CASSTQGTPYEQYF. The chain has TRBV5-1 and TRBJ2-7; tentative D call: TRBD1 (5 bases). CDR1 SGHRS and CDR2 YFSETQ come from the germline V gene. This CDR3 is built from 14 residues. The V and J ends lost 4 bases and 2 bases respectively, with 13 bases between them.

The rearrangement joins TRBV6-1 to TRBJ1-1; 10 bases match TRBD1. The CDR3 contains 14 residues. V was clipped by 6 bases and J by 5 bases; unmatched bases: 6. Germline V gives CDR1 MNHNS, CDR2 SASEGT. CDR3 sequence (DNA): TGTGCCAGCAGGAGGGAGGACAGGGGGACTGAAGCTTTCTTT. It specifies CASRREDRGTEAFF.

J is TRBJ1-2 and V is TRBV27; 7 bases are a match to TRBD1. V was clipped by 5 bases and J by 5 bases; unmatched bases: 2. The CDR3 is made up of 12 amino acids. The germline gives CDR1 MNHEY, CDR2 SMNVEV (reference sequence). The CDR3 nucleotides are TGTGCCAGCAGTCGACAGGGTTATGGCTACACCTTC. Protein sequence: CASSRQGYGYTF.

The rearrangement uses TRBV19 and TRBJ1-1, with D hard to call. Per the germline V gene, CDR1 is LNHDA and CDR2 is SQIVND (reference sequence). The CDR3 extends over 15 amino acids. V was cut by 3 bases and J by 1 base, with 12 bases left in between. CDR3 amino acids: CASSMGRVTNTEAFF. The CDR3 DNA reads as TGTGCCAGTAGTATGGGGAGGGTAACGAACACTGAAGCTTTCTTT.

The CDR3 bases are TGTGCCAGCTCACTTACTACGGGACAGATCGGAAACACCATATATTTT. It yields the protein CASSLTTGQIGNTIYF. J is TRBJ1-3 and V is TRBV18; TRBD1 aligns across 7 bases. Germline CDR1 and CDR2: KGHSH and LQKENI. J lost 4 bases, V lost 4 bases, and 10 bases had no gene match. The CDR3 runs 16 residues.

A single count supports this clone. This chain joins TRBV30 and TRBJ1-1; D is unclear. In germline, CDR1 is GTSNPN, CDR2 SVGIG (reference sequence). V lost 0 bases to trimming and J lost 1 base, with 6 bases between them. The CDR3 consists of 13 residues. The CDR3 protein is CAWSVRENTEAFF. CDR3 coding DNA: TGTGCCTGGAGTGTACGCGAGAACACTGAAGCTTTCTTT. Using reference TRBV30 and TRBJ1-1 for the parts outside the CDR3, the full variable domain is SQTIHQWPATLVQPVGSPLSLECTVEGTSNPNLYWYRQAAGRGLQLLFYSVGIGQISSEVPQNLSASRPQDRQFILSSKKLLLSDSGFYLCAWSVRENTEAFFGQGTRLTVV.

The CDR3 here is CASSPGTSGSADTQYF. CDR3 DNA sequence: TGCGCCAGCAGCCCGGGGACTAGCGGGAGTGCAGATACGCAGTATTTT. This chain connects TRBV5-1 to TRBJ2-3; 14 bases are a match to TRBD2. In germline, CDR1 is SGHRS, CDR2 YFSETQ. The CDR3 sequence is 16 residues long. V shed 4 bases, J shed 4 bases, and the junction held 5 bases outside the gene matches.

The V and J genes are TRBV7-2 and TRBJ1-1, with D possibly matching TRBD1 (5 bases). The germline CDR1 and CDR2 sequences are SGHTA and FQGNSA. The CDR3 is made up of 13 amino acids. V was trimmed by 0 bases and J by 8 bases, leaving 10 bases between them. Here the CDR3 DNA reads TGTGCCAGCAGCTTAGCGAGCAGGGTGGAAGCTTTCTTT. As protein: CASSLASRVEAFF.

The gene calls are TRBV2 and TRBJ2-2; 13 bases agree with TRBD2. The CDR3 contains 15 residues. V was clipped by 6 bases and J by 6 bases; unmatched bases: 4. Germline V gives CDR1 SNHLY, CDR2 FYNNEI. The CDR3 coding sequence is TGTGCCAGCAGCGAACTAGCGGGAGGGCCCGGGGAGCTGTTTTTT. It translates to CASSELAGGPGELFF.

The chain couples TRBV10-2 to TRBJ2-7; TRBD2 matches 10 bases. The CDR3 sequence is 13 residues long. The V gene's germline CDR1 is WSHSY and CDR2 SAAADI. V trimming: 5 bases; J trimming: 7 bases; junction bases outside the gene matches: 5. CDR3 nucleotides: TGCGCCAGCAGTAGCGGGAGGGCCAGAGAGCAGTACTTC. Its translation is CASSSGRAREQYF.